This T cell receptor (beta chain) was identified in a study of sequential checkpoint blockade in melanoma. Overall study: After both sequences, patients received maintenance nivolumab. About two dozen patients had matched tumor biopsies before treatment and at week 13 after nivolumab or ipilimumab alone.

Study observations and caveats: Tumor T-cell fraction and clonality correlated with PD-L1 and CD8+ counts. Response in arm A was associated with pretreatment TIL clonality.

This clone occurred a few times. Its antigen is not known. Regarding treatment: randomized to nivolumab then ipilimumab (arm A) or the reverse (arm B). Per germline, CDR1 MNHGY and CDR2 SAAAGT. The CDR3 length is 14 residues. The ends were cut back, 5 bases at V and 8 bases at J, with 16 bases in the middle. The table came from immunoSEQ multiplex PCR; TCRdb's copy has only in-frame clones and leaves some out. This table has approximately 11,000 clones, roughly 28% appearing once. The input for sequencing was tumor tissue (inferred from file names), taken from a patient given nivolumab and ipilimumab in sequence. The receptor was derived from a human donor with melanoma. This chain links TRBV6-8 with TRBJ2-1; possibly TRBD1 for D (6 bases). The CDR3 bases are TGTGCCAGCAGTGCCGACTGGGGGCCGGATGAGCAGTTCTTC. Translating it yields CASSADWGPDEQFF.